This record looks at one TCR beta chain sequence and its context. Constant-region priming of around 500 ng total RNA yielded TCR beta cDNA. Libraries of TCR beta came from three nested multiplex PCR rounds with slightly modified ARM-PCR. The study ran its first two PCR rounds for roughly 9 cycles each, using TRBV1-TRBV30 forward primers and a C-beta reverse primer. TCRdb analysed the multiplex PCR reads with MiXCR anew, one entry per CDR3 protein. The repertoire holds about 64,000 distinct CDR3 sequences, with about 71% as singletons. The data were obtained in a study of tumor-infiltrating lymphocytes in primary liver carcinoma. Trimming removed 5 bases at V and 0 bases at J, with 20 bases between. The CDR3 covers 17 residues. Per the germline V gene, CDR1 is SGHVS and CDR2 is FQNEAQ. Both RNA and DNA were isolated together from about 20-30 mg of bulk tissue that had not been sorted.

The genes are TRBV7-8 and TRBJ2-7; possibly TRBD2 for D (5 bases). The source of this sequence is a man aged 40-49 years with primary liver carcinoma and hepatitis B virus infection. The specimen was liver tumor tissue from sampling region 4. Stated subset: tumor region T4, right-lateral pole. The CDR3 protein is CASSPLGGSAVSYEQYF. The CDR3 nucleotides read TGTGCCAGCAGCCCGCTTGGAGGCTCAGCGGTCTCCTACGAGCAGTACTTC. Supplemented by reference TRBV7-8 and TRBJ2-7, the full variable domain reads GAGVSQSPRYKVAKRGQDVALRCDPISGHVSLFWYQQALGQGPEFLTYFQNEAQLDKSGLPSDRFFAERPEGSVSTLKIQRTQQEDSAVYLCASSPLGGSAVSYEQYFGPGTRLTVT.